This entry is about one T cell receptor (beta chain). There are 13 residues in the CDR3. Germline trimming cut 3 bases from V and 9 bases from J; bases unmatched to any gene: 5. Ages ranged from about 18 to 90 years, with residence in about 24 US areas. The record originates from a study of blood T cell repertoires in COVID-19. As processed by the authors: Reference gene primers were amplified, and this amplification served to estimate nucleated cell counts. Data came from immunoSEQ multiplex PCR; TCRdb stores just in-frame clones and leaves some out. V, J and clone size reflect that table, while D and trimming were determined from the DNA. The sample yields roughly 280,000 clones, around 89% seen once.

Sample: PBMCs or T cells enriched from blood (not recorded which). This TCR came from a woman between 25 and 40 years old with acute COVID-19. The chain employs TRBV12-3 or TRBV12-4 and TRBJ2-1; 7 nucleotides agree with TRBD2. CDR3 sequence reads: CASSFAGEGEQFF. The DNA for the CDR3 is TGTGCCAGCAGTTTTGCGGGAGAAGGTGAGCAGTTCTTC.